One and the same sample provided the 26 T cell receptor beta chains below, sequenced in a study of T cell responses to AZD1222 COVID-19 vaccine. Profiled with immunoSEQ multiplex PCR; TCRdb holds only in-frame clones, not every one. The sample carries 160,000 or so clones, about 92% recorded once. Specimen: peripheral blood, collected on day 0 of MenACWY control vaccination. These receptors originate from an adult in good health.

CDR3 sequence (DNA): TGTGCCAGCAGCTCCCAGCCGAGGATCGGTGAGCAGTTCTTC. Its protein is CASSSQPRIGEQFF. The chain employs TRBV7-3 and TRBJ2-1; D gene ambiguous. Germline loops: CDR1 SGHTA, CDR2 FQGTGA. The CDR3 contains 14 residues. V lost 4 bases and J lost 9, with 16 bases in between.

The rearrangement uses TRBV7-8 and TRBJ2-7, with 7 bases lining up with TRBD2. The length of the CDR3 is 13 residues. The junction had 2 bases not matched to a gene; V was cut back by 0 bases and J by 6 bases. CDR1 is SGHVS, CDR2 FQNEAQ, per germline. The chain's CDR3 is CASSLAGGSEQYF. The CDR3 nucleotides are TGTGCCAGCAGCTTAGCGGGGGGGAGCGAGCAGTACTTC.

As DNA, the CDR3 is TGTGCCAGCAGCGTAGCGGACTCTTTCACCGGGGAGCTGTTTTTT. This encodes CASSVADSFTGELFF. This chain uses TRBV9 with TRBJ2-2; perhaps TRBD2 as D (5 bases). Germline loops: CDR1 SGDLS, CDR2 YYNGEE. The CDR3 has 15 amino acids. Trimming left V 0 bases short and J 4 bases short, with 10 bases between.

The CDR3 sequence: CASSTGLGQPQHF. In DNA form, the CDR3 reads TGTGCCAGCAGTACAGGTCTAGGTCAGCCCCAGCATTTT. This sequence joins TRBV12-3 or TRBV12-4 and TRBJ1-5, with D possibly being TRBD1 (5 bases). CDR3 length equals 13 residues. V was clipped by 5 bases and J by 6 bases, with 11 bases between them.

The CDR3 DNA reads TGTGCCAGCAGCTTAGCCGGGTGGCAGATCAGCACAGATACGCAGTATTTT. Its translation: CASSLAGWQISTDTQYF. The chain is built from TRBV7-2 and TRBJ2-3, with D uncertain. V gave up 0 bases and J gave up 0 bases, with 13 bases separating them. Germline CDR1 SGHTA, CDR2 FQGNSA. The CDR3 has 17 amino acids.

The chain recombines TRBV11-2 with TRBJ1-2, with 7 bases fitting TRBD1. With V trimmed by 3 bases and J by 6 bases, 1 base remained unmatched. This CDR3 has 12 amino acids. Germline V gene lookup returns CDR1 SGHAT and CDR2 FQNNGV. In DNA form, the CDR3 reads TGTGCCAGCAGCTTCACAGGGGATGGCTACACCTTC. It yields the protein CASSFTGDGYTF.

This clone was picked up a small number of times. V and J are TRBV19 and TRBJ2-2; possible D gene TRBD1, 6 bases. This CDR3 has 15 amino acids. CDR1 and CDR2 from the germline V gene are LNHDA and SQIVND (reference sequence). Trimming took 6 bases from V and 4 from J, leaving 15 bases between them. CDR3: CASSTSTGATGELFF. Written as DNA, the CDR3 is TGTGCCAGTAGCACCTCGACAGGAGCCACCGGGGAGCTGTTTTTT. Filled out from reference TRBV19 and TRBJ2-2, the complete variable domain reads DGGITQSPKYLFRKEGQNVTLSCEQNLNHDAMYWYRQDPGQGLRLIYYSQIVNDFQKGDIAEGYSVSREKKESFPLTVTSAQKNPTAFYLCASSTSTGATGELFFGEGSRLTVL.

This chain uses TRBV5-1 with TRBJ2-3, with unresolved D. Trimming removed 4 bases at V and 5 bases at J, with 11 bases between. Germline V lookup: CDR1 SGHRS, CDR2 YFSETQ. This CDR3 spans 13 amino acids. The CDR3 loop reads CASSQRVKDTQYF. Written as DNA, the CDR3 is TGCGCCAGCAGCCAACGAGTTAAAGATACGCAGTATTTT.

J is TRBJ2-1 and V is TRBV5-4; 7 nucleotides line up with TRBD2. CDR1 is SGHNT and CDR2 is YYREEE in the germline V gene (reference sequence). CDR3 length: 15 residues. The ends lost 4 bases at V and 5 bases at J; junction bases unmatched: 9. CDR3 DNA: TGTGCCAGCAGCCCCGGCGGGGGTCGTAACAATGAGCAGTTCTTC. Translating it yields CASSPGGGRNNEQFF.

The V call is TRBV19, the J call TRBJ1-1; no clear D. The V gene's germline CDR1 is LNHDA and CDR2 SQIVND (reference sequence). The CDR3 is 15 residues long. Trimming removed 3 bases from V and 0 bases from J, with 11 bases in between. This chain's CDR3 is CASSMMVLMNTEAFF. For the CDR3, the DNA is TGTGCCAGTAGTATGATGGTGTTAATGAACACTGAAGCTTTCTTT.

The gene calls are TRBV18 and TRBJ1-1, with D possibly TRBD1 on 5 matching bases. Germline V lookup: CDR1 KGHSH, CDR2 LQKENI. V shed 6 bases and J shed 4 bases, with 18 bases lying between them. The CDR3 is 15 amino acids. The CDR3 DNA follows: TGTGCCAGCTCCCTTGGGCGGGGCGGGGGCACTGAAGCTTTCTTT. Its protein product is CASSLGRGGGTEAFF.

This clone was picked up one time. The chain has TRBV7-8 and TRBJ1-2; unclear D gene. The CDR3 spans 14 residues. Germline CDR1 reads SGHVS; CDR2 reads FQNEAQ. The germline V and J ends were trimmed by 3 bases and 2 bases, with 10 bases remaining between them. CDR3 protein: CASSFAKGNYGYTF. CDR3 in DNA: TGTGCCAGCAGCTTTGCGAAAGGGAACTATGGCTACACCTTC.

This rearrangement joins TRBV6-5 to TRBJ1-1; D remains unclear. The CDR3 is made up of 11 amino acids. V shed 9 bases and J shed 1 base, with 6 bases lying between them. CDR1 and CDR2 from the germline V gene are MNHEY and SVGAGI. CDR3: CASQENTEAFF. The CDR3 region has the DNA TGTGCCAGTCAGGAGAACACTGAAGCTTTCTTT.

V usage is TRBV7-6 and J usage is TRBJ1-5; D remains unclear. Germline values: CDR1 SGHVS, CDR2 FNYEAQ. This CDR3 has 13 residues. Trimming took off 0 bases at V and 8 bases at J, with 8 bases between the two ends. CDR3 region: CASSLAPREPQHF. As DNA, the CDR3 is TGTGCCAGCAGCTTAGCACCGCGGGAGCCCCAGCATTTT. Filled out from reference TRBV7-6 and TRBJ1-5, the complete variable domain reads GAGVSQSPRYKVTKRGQDVALRCDPISGHVSLYWYRQALGQGPEFLTYFNYEAQQDKSGLPNDRFSAERPEGSISTLTIQRTEQRDSAMYRCASSLAPREPQHFGDGTRLSIL.

This chain connects TRBV28 to TRBJ1-4; D might be TRBD1 (5 bases). The germline V gene has CDR1 MDHEN and CDR2 SYDVKM. The V and J ends lost 2 bases and 5 bases respectively, with 18 bases between them. The CDR3 runs 17 residues. The CDR3 sequence is CASSLRLGRRENEKLFF. DNA for the CDR3: TGTGCCAGCAGTTTACGTTTGGGACGGCGGGAAAATGAAAAACTGTTTTTT.

This clone was detected once. The rearrangement links TRBV3-1 (or the pseudogene TRBV3-2) to TRBJ2-7; D might be TRBD1 (7 bases). The ends were cut back, 4 bases at V and 3 bases at J, with 13 bases in the middle. The CDR3 consists of 14 residues. Germline values: CDR1 LGHDT, CDR2 YNNKEL (reference sequence). Here the CDR3 reads CASSPRDRYYEQYF. The CDR3 coding sequence is TGTGCCAGCAGCCCGCGGGACAGATACTACGAGCAGTACTTC.

V is TRBV11-1 and J is TRBJ2-1, with D unclear. The length of the CDR3 is 13 residues. Germline assignment: CDR1 SGHAT and CDR2 FQDESV (reference sequence). V was trimmed by 3 bases and J by 7 bases, leaving 10 bases between them. This CDR3 reads CASSFGPTNEQFF. In nucleotides, the CDR3 is TGTGCCAGCAGCTTCGGCCCGACAAATGAGCAGTTCTTC.

This chain uses TRBV27 with TRBJ1-2; D gene unclear. Trimming shortened V by 0 bases and J by 2 bases, and 10 bases separated the two germline ends. Germline CDR1 and CDR2: MNHEY and SMNVEV (reference sequence). The CDR3 totals 15 residues. CDR3 loop: CASSLSGLRNYGYTF. CDR3 coding DNA: TGTGCCAGCAGTTTATCAGGGCTAAGAAACTATGGCTACACCTTC.

This rearrangement joins TRBV6-5 to TRBJ1-3; a possible D gene is TRBD1 (6 bases). In germline, CDR1 is MNHEY, CDR2 SVGAGI. The CDR3 spans 12 residues. Trimming pared 9 bases from V and 3 bases from J, leaving 9 bases between. CDR3 sequence: CASEGDGNTIYF. In DNA, the CDR3 is TGTGCCAGTGAGGGGGATGGAAACACCATATATTTT.

This chain links TRBV14 with TRBJ1-2, with D possibly TRBD1 on 5 matching bases. Trimming left V 9 bases short and J 4 bases short, with 15 bases between. CDR1 SGHDN and CDR2 FVKESK come from the germline V gene. The CDR3 extends over 13 amino acids. For the CDR3, the DNA is TGTGCCAGTGAGGGGTCGCACGGCTATGGCTACACCTTC. Translated, it gives CASEGSHGYGYTF.

The V and J genes are TRBV27 and TRBJ1-2, with 7 bases that match TRBD1. This CDR3 spans 16 amino acids. Germline trimming cut 5 bases from V and 2 bases from J; bases unmatched to any gene: 11. CDR1 MNHEY and CDR2 SMNVEV come from the germline V gene (reference sequence). This CDR3 is CASSPLGAGGNYGYTF. The CDR3 coding sequence is TGTGCCAGCAGTCCTCTCGGGGCAGGGGGGAACTATGGCTACACCTTC.

This chain uses TRBV11-3 with TRBJ2-3; 12 bases are shared with TRBD2. Per the germline V gene, CDR1 is SGHNT and CDR2 is YENEEA. J gave up 2 bases and V 5 bases, and 8 bases lay outside the gene matches. This CDR3 comprises 17 residues. Here the CDR3 reads CASSPWTSGEDTDTQYF. CDR3 bases: TGTGCCAGCAGCCCCTGGACTAGCGGGGAAGACACAGATACGCAGTATTTT.

The chain has TRBV5-1 and TRBJ2-7, with TRBD2 as a possible D gene (6 bases). The CDR3 totals 14 residues. Germline loops: CDR1 SGHRS, CDR2 YFSETQ. V gave up 4 bases and J gave up 3 bases, with 14 bases separating them. CDR3 nucleotide sequence: TGCGCCAGCAGCCCGGGACTTACCCACTACGAGCAGTACTTC. This sequence encodes CASSPGLTHYEQYF.

V gene TRBV12-3 or TRBV12-4 combines with J gene TRBJ1-1; D is possibly TRBD1 (5 bases). The CDR3 is 12 amino acids. V gave up 2 bases and J gave up 7 bases, with 8 bases separating them. Here the CDR3 DNA reads TGTGCCAGCAGTTTACGGCAGGGTGAAGCTTTCTTT. As protein: CASSLRQGEAFF.

V and J are TRBV19 and TRBJ1-2, with D maybe TRBD1 (5 bases). Germline V gives CDR1 LNHDA, CDR2 SQIVND (reference sequence). V gave up 7 bases and J gave up 5 bases, with 20 bases separating them. The CDR3 length is 15 residues. The CDR3 reads CASTTSGRGTYGYTF. The CDR3 DNA sequence: TGTGCCAGTACCACGTCGGGACGCGGGACTTATGGCTACACCTTC.

The chain recombines TRBV19 with TRBJ1-1, with no clear D. The germline V and J ends were trimmed by 7 bases and 1 base, with 10 bases remaining between them. The CDR3 has 13 residues. The germline CDR1 and CDR2 sequences are LNHDA and SQIVND (reference sequence). Here the CDR3 reads CASMRARNTEAFF. The CDR3 DNA is TGTGCCAGTATGAGGGCTAGGAACACTGAAGCTTTCTTT.